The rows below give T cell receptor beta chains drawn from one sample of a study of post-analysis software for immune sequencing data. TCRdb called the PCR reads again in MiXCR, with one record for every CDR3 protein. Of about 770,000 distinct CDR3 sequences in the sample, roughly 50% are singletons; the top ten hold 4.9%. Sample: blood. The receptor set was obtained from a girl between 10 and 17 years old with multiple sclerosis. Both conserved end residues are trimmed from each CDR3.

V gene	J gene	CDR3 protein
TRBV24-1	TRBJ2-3	ATSDGGSSFDTQY
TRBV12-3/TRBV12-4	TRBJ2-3	ASRPSGTSGRAEDLDTQY
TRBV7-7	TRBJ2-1	ASSSGETQF
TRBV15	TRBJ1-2	ATSDRTGANYGYT
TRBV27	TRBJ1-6	ASSLFDPGIFNSPLH
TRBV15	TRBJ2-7	ATSPQGGVPREQY
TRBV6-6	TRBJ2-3	ASKPKRKATDTQY
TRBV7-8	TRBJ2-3	ASLRNSDDTQY
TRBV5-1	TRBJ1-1	ASSLYGDLGRGAF
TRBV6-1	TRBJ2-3	ASSEQGAFADTQY
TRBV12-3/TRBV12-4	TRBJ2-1	ASRGIAGGYNEQF
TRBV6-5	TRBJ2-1	ASSDSGYNEQF
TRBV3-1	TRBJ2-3	ASSPFPNTQY
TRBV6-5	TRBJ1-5	ASSKYRDQPQH
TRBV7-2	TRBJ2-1	ASSLGGGPYNEQF
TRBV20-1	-	SARGPPGLSYNQQY
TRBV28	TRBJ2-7	ARDRVLAGAVGEQY
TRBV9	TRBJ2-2	ASSVGVGSPNTGELF
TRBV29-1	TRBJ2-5	SVGFGSLSRETQY
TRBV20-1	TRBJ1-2	SAPDRNGYT
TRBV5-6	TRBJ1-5	ASSHGQAHNQPQH
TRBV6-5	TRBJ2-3	ASSSLRLAGSTDTQY
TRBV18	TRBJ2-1	VGSRGEREIPYNEQF
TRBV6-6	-	ASSYSDGARETQY
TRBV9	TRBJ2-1	ASSGYGQVEKNEQF
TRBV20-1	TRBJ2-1	SALAGSSYNEQF
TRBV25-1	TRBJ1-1	ASTRQGGTEAF
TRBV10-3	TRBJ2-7	AIKGQGTYEQY
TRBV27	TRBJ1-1	ASSPGHPNTEAF
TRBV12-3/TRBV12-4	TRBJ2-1	ASSGQSGSYNEQF
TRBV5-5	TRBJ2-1	ASSPPSGGSYNEQF
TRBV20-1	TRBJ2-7	SAMTSGRPTHSYEQY
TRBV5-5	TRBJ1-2	ASSLEDAGKGYGYT
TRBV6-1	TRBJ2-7	ASHSGLNPY
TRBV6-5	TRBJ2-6	ASKNPGANVLT
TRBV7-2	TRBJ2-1	ASSREGLAGQHEQF
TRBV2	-	ASSDGQGYEQY
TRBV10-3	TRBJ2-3	AISDSGTSGGASTDTQY
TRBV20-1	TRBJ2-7	SAIGGNSYEQY
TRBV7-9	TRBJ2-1	ASTATGPF
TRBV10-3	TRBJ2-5	AISAVEETQY
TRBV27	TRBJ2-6	ASSRRDIHSGANVLT
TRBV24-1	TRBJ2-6	ATSDRSGANVLT
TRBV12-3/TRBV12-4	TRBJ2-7	ASSFLSGSYEQY
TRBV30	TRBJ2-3	AWTSGTGTRDTQY
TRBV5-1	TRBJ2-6	ASRGQGANVLI
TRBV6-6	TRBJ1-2	ASSYPADKASQGYT
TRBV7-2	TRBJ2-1	ASSLSGIAGTKGHEQF
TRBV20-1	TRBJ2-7	SARLAGTSYEQY
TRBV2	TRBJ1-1	ASRGTGGLDSEAF
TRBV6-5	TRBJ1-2	ASSYFRTGGYGYT
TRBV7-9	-	ASSFGLETQY
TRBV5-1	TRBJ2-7	ASSLVELGDEQY
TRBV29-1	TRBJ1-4	SVKGAQPDYGEKLF
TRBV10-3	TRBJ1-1	AISESIRSTNTEAF
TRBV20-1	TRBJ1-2	SALSLARTGLSGGYT
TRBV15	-	ATSRVDDYEQY
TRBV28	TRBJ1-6	ASSLPGQGLGSPLH
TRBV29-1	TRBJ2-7	SVELTGDRAYEQY
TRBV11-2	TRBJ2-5	ASSLETPWTSGEETQY